This T cell receptor beta chain was observed in a study of blood T cell repertoires in COVID-19. On the study more broadly: Some COVID-19 samples were acute and others convalescent; all came from the United States, Italy and Spain. In each case, the material was cDNA or gDNA derived from T cells, B-cell-depleted T cells, or PBMCs.

As originally analysed: Using reference gene primer amplification, nucleated cell counts were estimated. Clones were read by immunoSEQ multiplex PCR, and TCRdb kept only the in-frame ones, dropping some. Clonal size and the V and J genes are those of that table, whereas D and trimming came from the DNA. The sample includes about 61,000 clones, 88% of them seen just once. This CDR3 has 16 residues. Losses at the gene ends were 3 bases for V and 6 bases for J; bases not matched to a gene: 10. The germline V gene encodes CDR1 LGHNA and CDR2 YNFKEQ. V is TRBV4-2 and J is TRBJ1-5; TRBD1 matches at 8 bases. Sequencing input: peripheral blood. The TCR sequence derives from a woman aged 45-60 years with active or convalescent COVID-19. The CDR3 here is CASSHQQGDFGQPQHF. Here the CDR3 DNA reads TGTGCCAGCAGCCATCAACAGGGGGATTTCGGTCAGCCCCAGCATTTT.